The 17 T cell receptor beta chains given below trace back to one sample, sequenced in a study of identical twins. TCRdb ran MiXCR on the 5' RACE reads and lists one entry per CDR3 protein. This table has hundreds of thousands of distinct CDR3 sequences, roughly 18% appearing once. This sample was also put to use in a study of T cells expressing NK-cell markers.

Sequencing was done on a sample of PBMCs. These receptors originate from a woman aged 18-35 years in good health.

V gene TRBV7-9 combines with J gene TRBJ2-5; D is undetermined. The CDR3 is 11 amino acids. Germline-derived CDR1 and CDR2 are SEHNR and FQNEAQ (reference sequence). Trimming took off 7 bases at V and 6 bases at J, with 9 bases between the two ends. The CDR3 DNA reads TGTGCCAGCACCCTAAGTAAGACCCAGTACTTC. Protein: CASTLSKTQYF.

This clonotype has a handful of counts. The rearrangement uses TRBV11-2 and TRBJ2-3; perhaps TRBD2 as D (5 bases). The germline V gene encodes CDR1 SGHAT and CDR2 FQNNGV. Trimming took off 2 bases at V and 4 bases at J, with 13 bases between the two ends. This CDR3 is 15 amino acids long. The CDR3 DNA is TGTGCCAGCAGCTTATCCGGGATATGGGCAGATACGCAGTATTTT. It specifies CASSLSGIWADTQYF.

This chain's CDR3 is CATSRDISYEQYF. Written as DNA, the CDR3 is TGTGCCACCAGCAGAGATATCAGTTACGAGCAGTACTTC. The chain recombines TRBV15 with TRBJ2-7; D is uncertain. Per the germline V gene, CDR1 is LNHNV and CDR2 is YYDKDF (reference sequence). Trimming pared 0 bases from V and 4 bases from J, leaving 7 bases between. The CDR3 spans 13 residues. The entire variable domain, with the rest obtained from reference TRBV15 and TRBJ2-7, is as follows: DAMVIQNPRYQVTQFGKPVTLSCSQTLNHNVMYWYQQKSSQAPKLLFHYYDKDFNNEADTPDNFQSRRPNTSFCFLDIRSPGLGDTAMYLCATSRDISYEQYFGPGTRLTVT.

This clonotype was picked up a small number of times. The V call is TRBV10-3, the J call TRBJ1-2, with D unclear. V was shortened by 2 bases and J by 7 bases, with 14 bases between the two germline ends. The CDR3 spans 14 residues. The germline V gene encodes CDR1 ENHRY and CDR2 SYGVKD. CDR3 bases: TGTGCCATCAGTGAGAGTGCCGGAAAGGGTGGCTACACCTTC. Protein: CAISESAGKGGYTF.

V usage is TRBV13 and J usage is TRBJ2-7; D is unresolved. The CDR3 is 14 amino acids. Trimming shortened V by 0 bases and J by 5 bases, and 11 bases separated the two germline ends. Germline assignment: CDR1 PRHDT and CDR2 FYEKMQ (reference sequence). In DNA, the CDR3 is TGTGCCAGCAGCTTAGGGCAGAGAGGCGACGAGCAGTACTTC. It specifies CASSLGQRGDEQYF.

V and J are TRBV3-1 and TRBJ2-7, with unresolved D. CDR3 size: 13 residues. The ends were cut back, 2 bases at V and 7 bases at J, with 12 bases in the middle. Germline loops: CDR1 LGHDT, CDR2 YNNKEL (reference sequence). The CDR3 sequence is CASSQRLDWEQYF. CDR3 bases: TGTGCCAGCAGCCAACGACTGGATTGGGAGCAGTACTTC.

This clonotype was seen at least ten times. The chain is built from TRBV11-2 and TRBJ2-7, with D possibly TRBD2 on 6 matching bases. V shed 0 bases and J shed 1 base, with 10 bases lying between them. CDR3 length equals 15 residues. In germline, CDR1 is SGHAT, CDR2 FQNNGV. CDR3 sequence: CASSLEGLPSYEQYF. The CDR3 DNA sequence: TGTGCCAGCAGCTTAGAGGGACTCCCTTCCTACGAGCAGTACTTC.

The chain is built from TRBV7-2 and TRBJ1-4, with D hard to call. V was pared by 5 bases and J by 3 bases, with 10 bases between. CDR3 length equals 14 residues. Germline V gives CDR1 SGHTA, CDR2 FQGNSA. The CDR3 DNA reads as TGTGCCAGCAGCGGAGGGAGGGCTAATGAAAAACTGTTTTTT. It specifies CASSGGRANEKLFF. The entire variable domain, with the rest obtained from reference TRBV7-2 and TRBJ1-4, is as follows: GAGVSQSPSNKVTEKGKDVELRCDPISGHTALYWYRQSLGQGLEFLIYFQGNSAPDKSGLPSDRFSAERTGGSVSTLTIQRTQQEDSAVYLCASSGGRANEKLFFGSGTQLSVL.

This clonotype was observed a few times. The V and J genes are TRBV12-3 or TRBV12-4 and TRBJ1-4; no clear D. This CDR3 comprises 15 residues. Trimming took off 3 bases at V and 0 bases at J, with 8 bases between the two ends. CDR3 nucleotides: TGTGCCAGCAGTTTGGCAGTATCAACTAATGAAAAACTGTTTTTT. It translates to CASSLAVSTNEKLFF.

This chain connects TRBV10-3 to TRBJ2-7; 11 bases match TRBD1. After removal of 4 bases from V and 3 bases from J, the junction contained 8 bases not matched to a gene. The CDR3 has 16 residues. Germline CDR1 is ENHRY and CDR2 is SYGVKD. The CDR3 sequence is CAISAGGQGVNYEQYF. The DNA for the CDR3 is TGTGCCATCAGTGCAGGGGGACAGGGGGTTAACTACGAGCAGTACTTC.

J is TRBJ2-7 and V is TRBV4-1; possibly TRBD2 for D (6 bases). The CDR3 runs 14 residues. V lost 6 bases and J lost 4, with 16 bases in between. The germline V gene encodes CDR1 MGHRA and CDR2 YSYEKL. CDR3 loop: CASSPGERSYEQYF. CDR3 nucleotides: TGCGCCAGCAGTCCGGGGGAAAGGAGTTACGAGCAGTACTTC.

The chain joins TRBV27 to TRBJ2-7; D perhaps matches TRBD1 (5 bases). This CDR3 is built from 16 residues. CDR1 and CDR2 from the germline V gene are MNHEY and SMNVEV (reference sequence). Trimming took 3 bases from V and 4 from J, leaving 19 bases between them. The CDR3 loop reads CASSFQGGIGPYEQYF. The CDR3 nucleotides are TGTGCCAGCAGTTTTCAGGGCGGCATTGGACCTTACGAGCAGTACTTC.

This clonotype was observed a few times. V is TRBV10-3 and J is TRBJ2-3, with D unresolved. Germline V lookup: CDR1 ENHRY, CDR2 SYGVKD. Trimming cost V 0 bases and J 7 bases, with 11 bases left between them. This CDR3 comprises 14 residues. The chain's CDR3 is CAISESVSLNTQYF. Here the CDR3 DNA reads TGTGCCATCAGTGAGTCCGTCAGCCTCAATACGCAGTATTTT.

This clonotype was observed a handful of times. The rearrangement joins TRBV16 to TRBJ2-7; the match to TRBD1 covers 7 bases. Germline trimming cut 4 bases from V and 3 bases from J; bases unmatched to any gene: 6. This CDR3 is 14 amino acids long. Germline V gene data show CDR1 as KGHSY and CDR2 as FQNENV. DNA of the CDR3: TGTGCCAGCAGCCCGACAGGGTCGGACTACGAGCAGTACTTC. As protein: CASSPTGSDYEQYF. Full variable domain (missing parts from reference TRBV16 and TRBJ2-7): GEEVAQTPKHLVRGEGQKAKLYCAPIKGHSYVFWYQQVLKNEFKFLISFQNENVFDETGMPKERFSAKCLPNSPCSLEIQATKLEDSAVYFCASSPTGSDYEQYFGPGTRLTVT.

At least ten counts were recorded for this clonotype. The chain links TRBV6-5 to TRBJ1-2, with 7 bases matching TRBD1. The junction had 4 bases not matched to a gene; V was cut back by 1 base and J by 2 bases. CDR3 length: 15 amino acids. From germline, CDR1 is MNHEY and CDR2 SVGAGI. This chain's CDR3 is CASSYYRGNNYGYTF. In DNA form, the CDR3 reads TGTGCCAGCAGTTACTACAGGGGTAACAACTATGGCTACACCTTC.

This clonotype has more than one count but fewer than ten. This sequence joins TRBV7-6 and TRBJ2-7; 7 nucleotides match TRBD2. Trimming cost V 5 bases and J 2 bases; bases outside gene matches: 6. Germline V gives CDR1 SGHVS, CDR2 FNYEAQ. This CDR3 spans 14 amino acids. CDR3 sequence (DNA): TGTGCCAGCAGCGACCGCGGGAGCACCTACGAGCAGTACTTC. Its translation: CASSDRGSTYEQYF.

The rearrangement links TRBV5-6 to TRBJ2-7, with 8 bases matching TRBD1. There are 13 residues in the CDR3. V shed 1 base, J shed 7 bases, and the junction held 4 bases outside the gene matches. CDR1 is SGHDT and CDR2 is YYEEEE in the germline V gene. The CDR3 region is CASSLPTGEEQYF. In nucleotides, the CDR3 is TGTGCCAGCAGCTTGCCGACAGGGGAGGAGCAGTACTTC.